Presented here are 22 T cell receptor beta chains from one specimen sequenced in a study of identical twins. TCRdb independently ran MiXCR on the 5' RACE reads; one entry per CDR3 protein. This table holds about 890,000 distinct CDR3 sequences, 9% to 15% found once. These data also featured in a second study, about yellow fever vaccine responses in identical twins.

Sequencing was done on a sample of PBMCs. These receptors all come from a woman between 18 and 29 years old in good health.

This clonotype was seen a few times. The chain uses TRBV25-1 and TRBJ2-1; a weak D match, TRBD2 (5 bases). The V end was cut by 7 bases, the J end by 0 bases, with 7 bases between. The germline V gene has CDR1 MGHDK and CDR2 SYGVNS. The CDR3 runs to 13 residues. Here the CDR3 reads CASKTNSYNEQFF. The DNA of the CDR3 is TGTGCCAGCAAGACTAACTCCTACAATGAGCAGTTCTTC.

V is TRBV28 and J is TRBJ2-7, with a possible D match to TRBD1 (6 bases). Trimming pared 5 bases from V and 2 bases from J, leaving 10 bases between. CDR1 is MDHEN, CDR2 SYDVKM, per germline. The CDR3 extends over 13 amino acids. The CDR3 here is CASSAQGPYEQYV. The CDR3 DNA reads TGTGCCAGCAGTGCACAGGGACCCTACGAGCAGTACGTC.

This clonotype was counted between two and nine times. CDR3 sequence reads: CASSQQNLDYEQYF. The CDR3, as DNA: TGCGCCAGCAGCCAACAAAATCTGGACTACGAGCAGTACTTC. The V call is TRBV4-1, the J call TRBJ2-7, with unresolved D. V lost 2 bases, J lost 3 bases, and 11 bases lay in between. The CDR3 spans 14 residues. CDR1 is MGHRA and CDR2 is YSYEKL in the germline V gene.

The rearrangement links TRBV10-3 to TRBJ2-7, with 10 bases fitting TRBD1. Germline CDR1 reads ENHRY; CDR2 reads SYGVKD. V lost 7 bases and J lost 5; bases outside the gene matches: 11. The CDR3 loop spans 15 amino acids. The CDR3 is CAITLDRGRVNEQYF. In DNA, the CDR3 is TGTGCCATCACCCTTGACAGGGGGCGCGTCAACGAGCAGTACTTC.

This clonotype was observed a few times. V usage is TRBV20-1 and J usage is TRBJ2-5; a possible D gene is TRBD2 (6 bases). The CDR3 is 14 residues long. The germline V gene has CDR1 DFQATT and CDR2 SNEGSKA (reference sequence). Here the CDR3 reads CSGTGEAVRGTQYF. DNA for the CDR3: TGCTCAGGGACCGGGGAGGCTGTACGGGGGACCCAGTACTTC.

CDR3: CASSAPAGAPSTDTQYF. CDR3 DNA: TGTGCCAGCAGTGCCCCGGCGGGGGCCCCTAGCACAGATACGCAGTATTTT. This rearrangement joins TRBV6-1 to TRBJ2-3; TRBD2 is a possible D gene (7 bases). Trimming left V 4 bases short and J 0 bases short, with 17 bases between. Germline CDR1 MNHNS, CDR2 SASEGT. The CDR3 totals 17 residues.

The chain carries TRBV10-3 and TRBJ2-7; a weak D match, TRBD2 (6 bases). V was pared by 5 bases and J by 5 bases, with 16 bases between. The CDR3 contains 14 residues. In germline, CDR1 is ENHRY, CDR2 SYGVKD. CDR3 loop: CAISSTSRENEQYF. For the CDR3, the DNA is TGTGCCATCAGTTCTACTAGCAGGGAGAACGAGCAGTACTTC.

This clonotype was seen a handful of times. This chain connects TRBV12-3 or TRBV12-4 to TRBJ2-3, with D possibly being TRBD1 (6 bases). The CDR3 runs to 15 residues. V shed 1 base and J shed 2 bases, with 10 bases lying between them. This CDR3 is CASSLDRANTDTQYF. CDR3 DNA sequence: TGTGCCAGCAGTTTAGACAGGGCGAACACAGATACGCAGTATTTT.

The genes are TRBV9 and TRBJ2-7; TRBD2 might be the D (6 bases). Germline CDR1 SGDLS, CDR2 YYNGEE. The CDR3 spans 15 residues. Trimming stripped 4 bases from V and 2 bases from J, with 16 bases between. The DNA for the CDR3 is TGTGCCAGCAGCCCCGCCGGGGGTCCCCCCTACGAGCAGTACTTC. Its protein product is CASSPAGGPPYEQYF.

The CDR3 bases are TGTGCTAGTGGTTTGGACCCGGGACAGAGAAACACTGAAGCTTTCTTT. Its protein product is CASGLDPGQRNTEAFF. This chain uses TRBV12-5 with TRBJ1-1, with TRBD1 identical over 7 bases. Per the germline V gene, CDR1 is LGHNT and CDR2 is FRNRAP. The CDR3 covers 16 residues. V lost 1 base to trimming and J lost 2 bases; unmatched junction nucleotides: 7.

This clonotype was seen only a few times. This chain joins TRBV14 and TRBJ2-5; 7 nucleotides agree with TRBD1. The ends lost 3 bases at V and 5 bases at J; junction bases unmatched: 9. CDR3 size: 15 residues. The germline V gene has CDR1 SGHDN and CDR2 FVKESK. The CDR3 coding sequence is TGTGCCAGCAGCCACCCGACAGGGAAAGTGGAGACCCAGTACTTC. This sequence encodes CASSHPTGKVETQYF.

This clonotype appeared many times. V gene TRBV29-1 combines with J gene TRBJ2-1, with TRBD2 matching 13 bases. Germline CDR1 is SQVTM and CDR2 is ANQGSEA. Trimming cost V 3 bases and J 9 bases; bases outside gene matches: 2. The CDR3 runs 13 residues. The chain's CDR3 is CSVERTSGSEQFF. The CDR3 region has the DNA TGCAGCGTTGAGCGGACTAGCGGGAGTGAGCAGTTCTTC.

The sample holds many counts of this clonotype. The V call is TRBV28, the J call TRBJ2-1; D uncertain. The V and J ends lost 3 bases and 10 bases respectively, with 4 bases between them. Germline CDR1 and CDR2: MDHEN and SYDVKM. The CDR3 sequence is 10 residues long. Written as DNA, the CDR3 is TGTGCCAGCAGTTTCGGAGAGCAGTTCTTC. Residues: CASSFGEQFF.

This clonotype was seen a handful of times. This sequence joins TRBV3-1 and TRBJ2-7; D unresolved. V was shortened by 1 base and J by 5 bases, with 9 bases between the two germline ends. CDR1 is LGHDT and CDR2 is YNNKEL in the germline V gene (reference sequence). The CDR3 sequence is 13 residues long. CDR3 DNA sequence: TGTGCCAGCAGCCAAGGTATGTCCCACGAGCAGTACGTC. It is translated as CASSQGMSHEQYV.

The V gene is TRBV19, the J gene TRBJ2-1; D possibly uses TRBD1 or TRBD2 (5 bases each). The CDR3 extends over 15 amino acids. The germline CDR1 and CDR2 sequences are LNHDA and SQIVND (reference sequence). The germline V and J ends were trimmed by 3 bases and 1 base, with 10 bases remaining between them. The CDR3, as DNA: TGTGCCAGTAGTATTTATTGGGGGTCCTACAATGAGCAGTTCTTC. Translating it yields CASSIYWGSYNEQFF.

This clonotype was counted only a few times. The chain combines TRBV4-1 with TRBJ1-2; D is uncertain. The CDR3 consists of 16 residues. CDR1 MGHRA and CDR2 YSYEKL come from the germline V gene. Trimming left V 3 bases short and J 2 bases short, with 16 bases between. In DNA, the CDR3 is TGCGCCAGCAGCCATAGGGCGGATGACACAAACTATGGCTACACCTTC. Residues: CASSHRADDTNYGYTF.

The chain is built from TRBV10-3 and TRBJ2-3; 7 bases match TRBD1. The J segment lost 3 bases and the V segment lost 3 bases, leaving 6 bases of the junction unmatched. CDR3 length: 15 amino acids. From germline, CDR1 is ENHRY and CDR2 SYGVKD. CDR3 loop: CAISDRQGWTDTQYF. Written as DNA, the CDR3 is TGTGCCATCAGTGACCGACAGGGTTGGACAGATACGCAGTATTTT.

The chain uses TRBV4-1 and TRBJ1-5; D is perhaps TRBD1 (5 bases). This CDR3 is built from 17 residues. Trimming pared 0 bases from V and 2 bases from J, leaving 14 bases between. Germline-derived CDR1 and CDR2 are MGHRA and YSYEKL. For the CDR3, the DNA is TGCGCCAGCAGCCAAGATCAGACAGATACGGGCAATCAGCCCCAGCATTTT. It translates to CASSQDQTDTGNQPQHF.

This clonotype was picked up a small number of times. The chain uses TRBV4-1 and TRBJ1-4, with 7 bases matching TRBD1. CDR3 length equals 14 residues. Trimming cost V 1 base and J 9 bases; bases outside gene matches: 5. Germline V gene lookup returns CDR1 MGHRA and CDR2 YSYEKL. The CDR3 DNA sequence: TGCGCCAGCAGCCAAGGGACAGGCGGGAAAAAACTGTTTTTT. Translating it yields CASSQGTGGKKLFF.

This clonotype has a handful of counts. The CDR3: CASSLEGWLNEQFF. The CDR3 DNA reads TGTGCCAGCAGCTTGGAAGGGTGGCTTAATGAGCAGTTCTTC. The V call is TRBV5-6, the J call TRBJ2-1; D remains ambiguous. The CDR3 length is 14 residues. Germline CDR1 SGHDT, CDR2 YYEEEE. V was clipped by 0 bases and J by 7 bases, with 11 bases between them.

V and J are TRBV11-2 and TRBJ2-7, with no clear D. This CDR3 has 13 residues. Germline V CDR1 and CDR2: SGHAT, FQNNGV. The ends were cut back, 6 bases at V and 6 bases at J, with 15 bases in the middle. This chain's CDR3 is CASSSDQVGEQYV. The CDR3, as DNA: TGTGCCAGCAGTTCGGACCAGGTGGGCGAGCAGTACGTC.

V gene TRBV6-5 combines with J gene TRBJ2-2; 8 positions match TRBD2. Germline lookup yields CDR1 MNHEY and CDR2 SVGAGI. Unmatched junction bases numbered 15, after V lost 2 bases and J lost 4 bases. The CDR3 runs to 19 residues. The CDR3: CASSYEFGGGPAGTGELFF. CDR3 coding DNA: TGTGCCAGCAGTTACGAGTTCGGGGGGGGCCCCGCGGGCACCGGGGAGCTGTTTTTT.